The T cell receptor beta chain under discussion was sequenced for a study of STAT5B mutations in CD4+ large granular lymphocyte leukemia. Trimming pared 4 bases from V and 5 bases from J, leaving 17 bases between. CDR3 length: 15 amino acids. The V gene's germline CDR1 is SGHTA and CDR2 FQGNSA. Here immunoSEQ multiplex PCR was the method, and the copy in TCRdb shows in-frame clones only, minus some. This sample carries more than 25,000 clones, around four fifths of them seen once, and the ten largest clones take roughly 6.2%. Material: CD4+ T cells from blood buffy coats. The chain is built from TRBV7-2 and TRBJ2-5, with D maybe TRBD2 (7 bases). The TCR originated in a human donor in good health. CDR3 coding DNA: TGTGCCAGCAGCTCGCAAACGGGGGGCCAGGAGACCCAGTACTTC. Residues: CASSSQTGGQETQYF.